These 20 T cell receptor beta chains were all obtained from the same sample, sequenced in a study of T cells in Graves' hyperthyroidism and ophthalmopathy. There were TCR beta CDR3 regions amplified from RNA transcripts. The HTBI primer set drove a first-round RT-PCR of the TCR CDR3. One entry per CDR3 protein results from TCRdb running MiXCR on the multiplex PCR reads. Of more than 350,000 distinct CDR3 sequences in the sample, about 14% were seen once. Sequencing was carried out using blood. The origin of the receptors is a woman between 25 and 40 years old with Graves' ophthalmopathy.

This clonotype appeared a few times. V is TRBV5-6 and J is TRBJ1-4; D is unclear. V shed 0 bases and J shed 4 bases, with 13 bases lying between them. This CDR3 is 16 amino acids long. From germline, CDR1 is SGHDT and CDR2 YYEEEE. The CDR3 nucleotides read TGTGCCAGCAGCTTGGTCGGTGTGGGGAGTAATGAAAAACTGTTTTTT. This gives the protein CASSLVGVGSNEKLFF.

The table lists this clonotype with many counts. The J gene is TRBJ2-3, the V gene TRBV12-5, with 9 positions matching TRBD2. Germline CDR1 reads LGHNT; CDR2 reads FRNRAP. The CDR3 length is 18 residues. With 6 bases clipped from V and 2 bases from J, the junction kept 15 bases outside the gene matches. The CDR3: CASGSTGAGGGFTDTQYF. The CDR3 coding sequence is TGTGCTAGTGGCTCCACGGGGGCGGGGGGGGGATTCACAGATACGCAGTATTTT.

This clonotype was counted at least ten times. The gene calls are TRBV16 and TRBJ2-7; tentative D call: TRBD2 (6 bases). CDR3 length: 15 amino acids. Germline V lookup: CDR1 KGHSY, CDR2 FQNENV. V dropped 3 bases and J dropped 0 bases, with 12 bases sitting between them. CDR3 nucleotide sequence: TGTGCCAGCAGCCAGGGAGGTTCGGCCTCCTACGAGCAGTACTTC. Protein sequence: CASSQGGSASYEQYF.

The CDR3 spells CAWYSYGYTF. Here the CDR3 DNA reads TGTGCCTGGTACAGCTATGGCTACACCTTC. V and J are TRBV30 and TRBJ1-2; D is uncertain. V shed 5 bases and J shed 4 bases, with 5 bases lying between them. The CDR3 consists of 10 residues. Germline CDR1 GTSNPN, CDR2 SVGIG (reference sequence).

Of note for this clonotype: With a much larger clone just one base away, this may be a read error. The chain links TRBV20-1 to TRBJ1-6, with TRBD1 as a possible D gene (6 bases). The germline V and J ends were trimmed by 0 bases and 14 bases, with 14 bases remaining between them. CDR3 length: 13 residues. Germline V gene data show CDR1 as DFQATT and CDR2 as SNEGSKA (reference sequence). The CDR3 here is CSARDRGTTSLHF. Here the CDR3 DNA reads TGCAGTGCTAGAGATAGGGGGACAACATCCCTCCACTTT.

This clonotype appeared many times. V usage is TRBV30 and J usage is TRBJ2-2; 8 bases fit TRBD1. This CDR3 region has 13 residues. V lost 0 bases and J lost 10; bases outside the gene matches: 4. CDR1 and CDR2 (germline): GTSNPN, SVGIG (reference sequence). CDR3: CAWSVQGAVELFF. The CDR3 region has the DNA TGTGCCTGGAGTGTCCAGGGGGCGGTGGAGCTGTTTTTT.

Only a few counts were recorded for this clonotype. The chain carries TRBV27 and TRBJ2-1; possible D gene TRBD1, 8 bases. Per the germline V gene, CDR1 is MNHEY and CDR2 is SMNVEV (reference sequence). This CDR3 region has 15 residues. V was trimmed by 5 bases and J by 7 bases, leaving 18 bases between them. The CDR3 nucleotides are TGTGCCAGCAGTGCACAGGGGGGGTTTGGGAATGAGCAGTTCTTC. The encoded protein is CASSAQGGFGNEQFF.

In its sample, this clonotype was seen a few times. The V gene is TRBV9, the J gene TRBJ2-3; D gene uncertain. V lost 0 bases and J lost 2, with 10 bases in between. CDR3 length: 15 amino acids. Germline V gene sequence: CDR1 SGDLS, CDR2 YYNGEE. As DNA, the CDR3 is TGTGCCAGCAGCGTAGGTGGCTTTGACACAGATACGCAGTATTTT. Translation gives CASSVGGFDTDTQYF. Supplemented by reference TRBV9 and TRBJ2-3, the full variable domain reads DSGVTQTPKHLITATGQRVTLRCSPRSGDLSVYWYQQSLDQGLQFLIQYYNGEERAKGNILERFSAQQFPDLHSELNLSSLELGDSALYFCASSVGGFDTDTQYFGPGTRLTVL.

This clonotype was observed many times. The gene calls are TRBV3-1 and TRBJ2-1, with D perhaps TRBD1 (6 bases). Germline CDR1 and CDR2: LGHDT and YNNKEL (reference sequence). The CDR3 is 15 amino acids. V was trimmed by 0 bases and J by 10 bases, leaving 16 bases between them. The CDR3 region has the DNA TGTGCCAGCAGCCAAGACCTGGATACCGGGACAGAGCAGTTCTTC. Translation gives CASSQDLDTGTEQFF.

The genes are TRBV19 and TRBJ2-5; no clear D gene. CDR1 is LNHDA and CDR2 is SQIVND in the germline V gene (reference sequence). Trimming stripped 3 bases from V and 5 bases from J, with 10 bases between. This CDR3 comprises 13 residues. The DNA of the CDR3 is TGTGCCAGTAGTATGTACTTTGGGGAGACCCAGTACTTC. It codes for CASSMYFGETQYF.

In its sample, this clonotype was seen many times. The chain couples TRBV11-2 to TRBJ1-4; 7 positions match TRBD1. Germline V gene data show CDR1 as SGHAT and CDR2 as FQNNGV. The V and J ends lost 6 bases and 7 bases, in that order; junction bases with no gene match: 11. The CDR3 is 15 amino acids. The CDR3 DNA reads as TGTGCCAGCAGGTCTCCGGGACAGAGAGGTGAAAAACTGTTTTTT. Translated, it gives CASRSPGQRGEKLFF.

Ten or more counts support this clonotype. The chain couples TRBV11-1 to TRBJ2-1, with D perhaps matching TRBD2 (6 bases). Germline CDR1 reads SGHAT; CDR2 reads FQDESV (reference sequence). The V end lost 1 base, the J end lost 9 bases, and 10 bases lay between the germline ends. The CDR3 has 13 residues. The CDR3 is CASSLVAGGEQFF. CDR3 nucleotides: TGTGCCAGCAGCTTAGTGGCCGGGGGTGAGCAGTTCTTC.

This clonotype was observed at least ten times. This chain uses TRBV30 with TRBJ1-1, with TRBD1 as a possible D gene (5 bases). Per germline, CDR1 GTSNPN and CDR2 SVGIG (reference sequence). This CDR3 spans 10 amino acids. Trimming shortened V by 7 bases and J by 4 bases, and 7 bases separated the two germline ends. The CDR3, as DNA: TGTGCCTCAGGGAGCACTGAAGCTTTCTTT. Protein sequence: CASGSTEAFF.

The chain recombines TRBV29-1 with TRBJ1-2, with D uncertain. Deletions cut 3 bases from V and 2 bases from J, with 4 bases between. Germline CDR1 is SQVTM and CDR2 is ANQGSEA. The CDR3 spans 11 residues. CDR3 nucleotides: TGCAGCGTTGAGGAAAACTATGGCTACACCTTC. Encoded protein: CSVEENYGYTF.

This clonotype was found many times. The chain uses TRBV19 and TRBJ1-1; perhaps TRBD1 as D (5 bases). Germline assignment: CDR1 LNHDA and CDR2 SQIVND (reference sequence). V lost 5 bases to trimming and J lost 8 bases, with 24 bases between them. The length of the CDR3 is 16 residues. The CDR3 sequence: CASSPGDGQTLLEAFF. CDR3 in DNA: TGTGCCAGTAGTCCCGGGGACGGACAAACCCTGTTGGAAGCTTTCTTT.

In this sample, this clonotype turned up many times. The chain combines TRBV7-2 with TRBJ2-5; the D gene is possibly TRBD1 (5 bases). Germline-derived CDR1 and CDR2 are SGHTA and FQGNSA. This CDR3 is built from 14 residues. V was cut by 1 base and J by 4 bases, with 10 bases left in between. The CDR3 region has the DNA TGTGCCAGCAGCTTAGAGTGGGGCCCAGAGACCCAGTACTTC. This translates into CASSLEWGPETQYF.

This clonotype was recorded a few times. The rearrangement links TRBV19 to TRBJ1-5; D is unclear. The germline gives CDR1 LNHDA, CDR2 SQIVND (reference sequence). V was clipped by 1 base and J by 0 bases, with 10 bases between them. The CDR3 spans 16 residues. DNA for the CDR3: TGTGCCAGTAGTATAGTAGTTCGGGTTAGCAATCAGCCCCAGCATTTT. Its protein is CASSIVVRVSNQPQHF.

Many counts were recorded for this clonotype. The V call is TRBV11-2, the J call TRBJ2-1; D not resolved. The CDR3 sequence is 15 residues long. V was cut by 5 bases and J by 5 bases, with 16 bases left in between. Germline V gene data show CDR1 as SGHAT and CDR2 as FQNNGV. CDR3 in DNA: TGTGCCAGCAGCCGCCGGATGGGCCGACACAATGAGCAGTTCTTC. As protein: CASSRRMGRHNEQFF.

The table lists this clonotype with many counts. The V call is TRBV4-2, the J call TRBJ2-7; D unclear. Looked up from germline, CDR1 is LGHNA and CDR2 is YNFKEQ. The ends were cut back, 0 bases at V and 1 base at J, with 13 bases in the middle. This CDR3 contains 16 residues. In DNA form, the CDR3 reads TGTGCCAGCAGCCAAGATGCCCCCAGGTCGTCCTACGAGCAGTACTTC. It encodes CASSQDAPRSSYEQYF.

This clonotype was seen ten or more times. This rearrangement joins TRBV15 to TRBJ1-4; D might be TRBD1 (5 bases). Trimming stripped 8 bases from V and 5 bases from J, with 15 bases between. Per germline, CDR1 LNHNV and CDR2 YYDKDF (reference sequence). This CDR3 comprises 14 residues. This CDR3 reads CATGKGARNEKLFF. CDR3 DNA: TGTGCCACCGGTAAAGGGGCCAGGAATGAAAAACTGTTTTTT.